The TCR beta chain described here comes from a study of cytomegalovirus exposure and HLA in healthy donors. Study-level points and caveats: One variant, a missense change in DCLRE1C, was linked in a later analysis to TCR beta V- and J-gene trimming.

The PCR was carried out with 60 Vbeta primers and 13 Jbeta primers. In the original processing: The count from a later analysis was roughly 80 million unique TCR beta chains, about 10 million of them shared. Repertoires were generated with immunoSEQ multiplex PCR, while TCRdb's copy carries only in-frame clones and drops some. V and J calls plus clone size are reproduced from that table; the DNA served to infer D and trimming. The table includes 150,000 to 200,000 clones, around three quarters detected once. Comment on this clone: Its specificity is unknown.

Trimming removed 2 bases from V and 5 bases from J; junction bases left unmatched: 4. This CDR3 is built from 16 residues. The V gene's germline CDR1 is SGHRS and CDR2 YFSETQ. The sequenced sample was PBMCs. This clonotype originated in a boy aged 10-17 years in good health and CMV-seronegative. This chain joins TRBV5-1 and TRBJ2-5, with TRBD2 matching 15 bases. CDR3 in DNA: TGCGCCAGCAGCTTTGGACTAGCGGGGGGGTTCGAGACCCAGTACTTC. Translation gives CASSFGLAGGFETQYF. Based on the CDR3 plus reference TRBV5-1 and TRBJ2-5, the full variable domain is KAGVTQTPRYLIKTRGQQVTLSCSPISGHRSVSWYQQTPGQGLQFLFEYFSETQRNKGNFPGRFSGRQFSNSRSEMNVSTLELGDSALYLCASSFGLAGGFETQYFGPGTRLLVL.